The clone carrying this T cell receptor beta chain was seen a few times. TCRdb analysed the reads with MiXCR anew, one entry per CDR3 protein. Counted here are about 250,000 distinct CDR3 sequences, more than 15% occurring once; the ten biggest clones make up roughly 45%. The sample originates from a study of T cell repertoires in cytomegalovirus infection. V was pared by 5 bases and J by 0 bases, with 13 bases between. Germline V gene sequence: CDR1 MGHRA, CDR2 YSYEKL. The CDR3 sequence is 15 residues long. The V call is TRBV4-1, the J call TRBJ1-1, with D perhaps TRBD1 (5 bases). The origin of this receptor is a human donor in good health (CMV status not recorded). Some clones in this sample may be carry-over from other donors' samples. The sequenced sample consisted of CD8+ T cells from PBMCs. CDR3 amino acids: CASSSREAMNTEAFF. For the CDR3, the DNA is TGCGCCAGCAGCTCCAGGGAAGCTATGAACACTGAAGCTTTCTTT.